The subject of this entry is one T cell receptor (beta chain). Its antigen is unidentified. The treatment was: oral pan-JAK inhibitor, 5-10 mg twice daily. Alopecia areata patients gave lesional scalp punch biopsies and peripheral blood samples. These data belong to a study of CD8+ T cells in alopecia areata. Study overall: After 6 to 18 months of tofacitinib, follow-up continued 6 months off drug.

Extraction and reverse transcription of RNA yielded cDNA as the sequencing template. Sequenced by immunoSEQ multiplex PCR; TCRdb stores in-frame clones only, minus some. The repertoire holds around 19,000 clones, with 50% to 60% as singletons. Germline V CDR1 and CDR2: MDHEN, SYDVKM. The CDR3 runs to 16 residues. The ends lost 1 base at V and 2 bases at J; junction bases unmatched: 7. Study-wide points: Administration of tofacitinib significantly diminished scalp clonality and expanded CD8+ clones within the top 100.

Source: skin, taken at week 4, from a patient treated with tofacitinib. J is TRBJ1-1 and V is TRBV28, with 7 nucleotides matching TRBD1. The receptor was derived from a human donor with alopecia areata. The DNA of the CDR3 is TGTGCCAGCAGTTTATTATTTCGGGACAGAAACACTGAAGCTTTCTTT. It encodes CASSLLFRDRNTEAFF.